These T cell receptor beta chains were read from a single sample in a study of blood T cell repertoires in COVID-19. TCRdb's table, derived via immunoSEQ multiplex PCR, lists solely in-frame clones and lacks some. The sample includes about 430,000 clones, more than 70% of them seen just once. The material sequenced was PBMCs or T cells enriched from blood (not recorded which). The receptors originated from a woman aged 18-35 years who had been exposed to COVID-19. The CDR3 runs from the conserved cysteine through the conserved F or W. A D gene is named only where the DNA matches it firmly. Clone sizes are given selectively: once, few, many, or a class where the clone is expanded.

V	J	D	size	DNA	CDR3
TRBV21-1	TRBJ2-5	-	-	TGTGCCAGCAGCAAAGGGGGACTAGCGGGAGGGCCCAGTGAGACCCAGTACTTC	CASSKGGLAGGPSETQYF
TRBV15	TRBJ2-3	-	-	TGTGCCACCAGCAGAGGAGCGTCAGGGGATACGCAGTATTTT	CATSRGASGDTQYF
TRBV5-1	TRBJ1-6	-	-	TGCGCCAGCACCCATGAGGGGGTTTCACCCCTCCACTTT	CASTHEGVSPLHF
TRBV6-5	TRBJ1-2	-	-	TGTGCCAGCACCCCCCAGGGATCACGGTATGGCTACACCTTC	CASTPQGSRYGYTF
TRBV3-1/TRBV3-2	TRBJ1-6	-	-	TGTGCCAGCAGCGGGCCCAAGTGGGGGGATTCACCCCTCCACTTT	CASSGPKWGDSPLHF
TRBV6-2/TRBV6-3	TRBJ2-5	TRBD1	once	TGTGCCAGCAGTTACTCAAGCACAGGGGGAGAAGAGACCCAGTACTTC	CASSYSSTGGEETQYF
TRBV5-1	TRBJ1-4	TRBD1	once	TGCGCCAGCAGCCTGGACGGGACAGGGTATGAAAAACTGTTTTTT	CASSLDGTGYEKLFF
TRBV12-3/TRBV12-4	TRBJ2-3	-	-	TGTGCCAGCAGTTCCAGGGGCCAAGAGTATTTT	CASSSRGQEYF
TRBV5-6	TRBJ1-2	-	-	TGTGCCAGCAGCTTGGTGCGGAACTATGGCTACACCTTC	CASSLVRNYGYTF
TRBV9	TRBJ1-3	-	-	TGTGCCAGCAGCGCCCCTGCGGCGTTCGAAAACACCATATATTTT	CASSAPAAFENTIYF
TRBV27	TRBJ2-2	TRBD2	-	TGTGCCAGCAGTTTATTCTACGGGGGGGCAGGAACCGGGGAGCTGTTTTTT	CASSLFYGGAGTGELFF
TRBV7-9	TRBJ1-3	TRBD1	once	TGTGCCAGCAGCTTCTCCGGGACAGCAACGATACATGGAAACACCATATATTTT	CASSFSGTATIHGNTIYF
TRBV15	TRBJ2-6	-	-	TGTGCCACCAGCAGAGGGACAGCCGTCTCTGGGGCCAACGTCCTGACTTTC	CATSRGTAVSGANVLTF
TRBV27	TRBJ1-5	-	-	TGTGCCAGCAGTCAGACAGGCCCCAATCAGCCCCAGCATTTT	CASSQTGPNQPQHF
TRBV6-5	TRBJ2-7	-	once	TGTGCCAGCCACACCGGGACAAACTCCTACGAGCAGTACTTC	CASHTGTNSYEQYF
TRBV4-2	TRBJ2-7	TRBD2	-	TGTGCCAGCAGCCCCACTAGCGGGGTTACGTACGAGCAGTACTTC	CASSPTSGVTYEQYF
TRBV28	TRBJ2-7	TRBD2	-	TGTGCCAGCAGTTTATGGGGACTAGCGTACCAATCCTCCTACGAGCAGTACTTC	CASSLWGLAYQSSYEQYF
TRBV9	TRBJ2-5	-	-	TGTGCCAGCAGCGCAGGGGTTGGGGAGACCCAGTACTTC	CASSAGVGETQYF
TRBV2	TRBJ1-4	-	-	TGTGCCAGCAGGGTTACAGCTACTAATGAAAAACTGTTTTTT	CASRVTATNEKLFF
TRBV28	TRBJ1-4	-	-	TGTGCCAGCAGTCCCGGAACTAATGAAAAACTGTTTTTT	CASSPGTNEKLFF
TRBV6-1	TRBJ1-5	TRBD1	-	TGTGCCAGCAGTGAAACACAGGGGGCGGGCAATCAGCCCCAGCATTTT	CASSETQGAGNQPQHF
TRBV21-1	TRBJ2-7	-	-	TGTGCCAGCAGCAAACCAGAGGACTTGATCAGCTCCTACGAGCAGTACTTC	CASSKPEDLISSYEQYF
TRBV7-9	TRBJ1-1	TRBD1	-	TGTGCCAGCAGCTCCCTTACAGGGGGCGCAGGCACTGAAGCTTTCTTT	CASSSLTGGAGTEAFF
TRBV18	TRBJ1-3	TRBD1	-	TGTGCCAGCTCACACTACTCGGTTGGACAGGGGGCATCTGGAAACACCATATATTTT	CASSHYSVGQGASGNTIYF
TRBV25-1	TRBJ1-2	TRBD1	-	TGTGCCAGCAGTGAATTAGAGGGGGCAGCCTATGGCTACACCTTC	CASSELEGAAYGYTF
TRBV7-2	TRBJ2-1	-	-	TGTGCCAGCAGCGTTGACAGGACCCGTTACAATGAGCAGTTCTTC	CASSVDRTRYNEQFF